The entry below describes one TCR beta chain. Cohorts were based on clinical histories the participants reported. Recovered participants had two consecutive negative NP/OP PCR tests, healthcare professional clearance, or symptom resolution. CDR1 is ENHRY and CDR2 is SYGVKD in the germline V gene. The V gene end was trimmed by 6 bases and the J gene end by 8 bases; junction bases not matched to a gene: 4. The CDR3 spans 13 residues. This specimen comes from a study of blood T cell repertoires in COVID-19. Overall study: Some COVID-19 samples were acute and others convalescent; all came from the United States, Italy and Spain.

Original methodology: How many nucleated cells were present was estimated from reference gene primer amplification. Some clones are missing from TCRdb's copy, which holds only in-frame ones; the method was immunoSEQ multiplex PCR. V and J calls and clone size come straight from that table; D and trimming were deduced from the DNA. Here the sample spans about 320,000 clones, more than 75% being singletons. This chain joins TRBV10-3 and TRBJ1-6; 7 bases match TRBD1. This clonotype was obtained from a man between 60 and 75 years old who had recovered from COVID-19. Input material: PBMCs or T cells enriched from blood (not recorded which). CDR3 amino acids: CAIRGGADSPLHF. The CDR3 bases are TGTGCCATCAGAGGGGGCGCAGATTCACCCCTCCACTTT.